Reported below is one T cell receptor (beta chain). Its antigen remains unidentified. Base qualities are not provided; no much larger clone lies one nucleotide away. The immunoSEQ Assay, a bias-controlled multiplex PCR, was used to amplify TCRbeta CDR3 regions from genomic DNA. The authors' analysis ran thus. The number of nucleated cells in each sample was estimated from the amplification of reference gene primers within the assay. To quantify the absolute abundance of each unique TCRbeta CDR3 rearrangement, sequence reads were collapsed and filtered. For each sample, productive Simpson clonality was calculated as the square root of Simpson's diversity index over productive rearrangements. TCRdb retrieved this table from immuneACCESS and kept in-frame rearrangements only. Not all clones are present; in checked studies, unresolved V genes account for under half, and no reason is known for the remainder. The V and J calls and the clone size are those of that table, but D and trimming were determined from the DNA. Across this sample there are approximately 250,000 clones, with approximately 91% seen only once. Approximately 0.8% of the sample goes to the ten largest clones.

The data are from a study of blood T cell repertoires in COVID-19 (dated by TCRdb to between 2020 and 2021). For the wider study: Samples from collaborators originated in the United States, Italy and Spain and spanned both the acute and convalescent phases of COVID-19. The material from the prospective study consisted of cDNA or gDNA derived from T cells, B-cell-depleted T cells, or PBMCs. Deeply sampled blood TCRbeta repertoires from subjects exposed to, actively infected with, or recovered from COVID-19 were included in the dataset. The repertoires were made available in a free public database intended to serve as a resource for research on the immune response to SARS-CoV-2. Samples came from the ongoing ImmuneRACE study (first 160 participants) plus 1,254 subjects from 6 global collaborators. Sample metadata almost always included a de-identified subject ID, COVID-19 status, age in years and sex. Where available, HLA class I and class II types were obtained from metadata supplied by the sample provider rather than from assay-based typing. The paper as a whole reports these results and caveats: Clinical and demographic metadata were provided uncurated, with the amount varying by source and participant.

One collaborating source in Seattle enrolled patients while the patients were actively infected and followed the patients over time throughout the course of disease. Whole blood was collected in K2EDTA tubes by collaborating institutions according to the institutions' own protocols. For TCRbeta analysis, collaborator samples were shipped as frozen whole blood, as isolated PBMCs, or as DNA extracted from either sample type. Sequencing was carried out using peripheral blood. The clonotype originates from a man aged 25-45 years with COVID-19, enrolled during active disease.

The CDR3 reads CASTSPGGVGYTF. The DNA sequence reads TGTGCCAGCACCTCCCCAGGCGGGGTTGGCTACACCTTC. The chain employs TRBV12-3 or TRBV12-4 and TRBJ1-2; no D segment can be confidently identified. The CDR3 numbers 13 residues from cysteine through phenylalanine. Only the CDR3 DNA is retained, 39 bases long and in frame from the first base. V loses 7 bases of germline sequence and J loses 7 bases, and the interval between the two ends is 16 bases.